These T cell receptor beta chains were read from a single sample in a study of T cell responses to AZD1222 COVID-19 vaccine. The data were produced by immunoSEQ multiplex PCR, yet TCRdb's version contains in-frame clones alone and is incomplete. The sample has approximately 180,000 clones, around 88% seen once. The sequencing used peripheral blood, collected on day 0 of AZD1222 vaccination. These receptor sequences come from an adult in good health. CDR3s include the opening cysteine and the closing phenylalanine or tryptophan. A D gene is named only where the DNA matches it firmly. Some rows mark clone size as missing; the rest say once, few, many or name a class of expanded clone.

CDR3 DNA	CDR3 protein	clone size	J gene	D gene	V gene
TGTGCCAGCAGCGAGGGACGTGAGATTAACTATGGCTACACCTTC	CASSEGREINYGYTF	-	TRBJ1-2	-	TRBV7-6
TGTGCCAGTAGGTCCTCTGGACAGGTCGTCGCGAACACCGGGGAGCTGTTTTTT	CASRSSGQVVANTGELFF	-	TRBJ2-2	TRBD1	TRBV19
TGTGCCAGCAGCCCCTCCCCAACAAGAAACTCTGGAAACACCATATATTTT	CASSPSPTRNSGNTIYF	-	TRBJ1-3	-	TRBV5-5
TGTGCCAGCTCACCACCGGGACAGGGGGGTGAAAAACTGTTTTTT	CASSPPGQGGEKLFF	-	TRBJ1-4	TRBD1	TRBV18
TGTGCCAGCACTGGTGGGGGCACGAGCTCCTATAATTCACCCCTCCACTTT	CASTGGGTSSYNSPLHF	-	TRBJ1-6	-	TRBV7-3
TGTGCCAGCAGTGAATCAACTAGCGGGGGAACAGATACGCAGTATTTT	CASSESTSGGTDTQYF	few	TRBJ2-3	TRBD2	TRBV6-4
TGTGCCAGCAGCTTAGCCCCGGGACCTGGAAACACCATATATTTT	CASSLAPGPGNTIYF	-	TRBJ1-3	-	TRBV11-2
TGTGCCAGCTCACCAGGACAGGGAGATGAAGCTTTCTTT	CASSPGQGDEAFF	-	TRBJ1-1	TRBD1	TRBV18
TGTGCCAGCAGCTTGCAGACTAGCTCCGACCTCACAGATACGCAGTATTTT	CASSLQTSSDLTDTQYF	-	TRBJ2-3	TRBD2	TRBV7-9
TGCGCCAGCAGTCAATCGTGGGGGGGCCCTAGGAGCACCGGGGAGCTGTTTTTT	CASSQSWGGPRSTGELFF	few	TRBJ2-2	-	TRBV23-1
TGCAGCGTTGGTTCTTGGTCAGGGGACCCGAACACCGGGGAGCTGTTTTTT	CSVGSWSGDPNTGELFF	-	TRBJ2-2	-	TRBV29-1
TGTGCCAGCAGCCACGGAACCTCACCCCTCCACTTT	CASSHGTSPLHF	-	TRBJ1-6	-	TRBV3-1/TRBV3-2
TGTGCCAGCAGTTACGGAGGGGAAGCTTTCTTT	CASSYGGEAFF	-	TRBJ1-1	-	TRBV6-5
TGCGCCAGCAGCGGCCGGGACCGCCTACTGGGGGAGCAGTACTTC	CASSGRDRLLGEQYF	-	TRBJ2-7	-	TRBV5-1
TGTGCCAGCAGCCGAGGACGTGGGGGGGCGCAAGAGACCCAGTACTTC	CASSRGRGGAQETQYF	-	TRBJ2-5	-	TRBV11-1
TGTGCCAGCAGCTTAGGTTCAGGGCCCCCCTACGAGCAGTACTTC	CASSLGSGPPYEQYF	-	TRBJ2-7	-	TRBV11-2
TGTGCCAGTAGTATCGCCAGGTATAATTCACCCCTCCACTTT	CASSIARYNSPLHF	-	TRBJ1-6	-	TRBV19
TGTGCCAGCAGCGGAGACAGGTCCACTGAAGCTTTCTTT	CASSGDRSTEAFF	-	TRBJ1-1	-	TRBV6-5
TGTGCCAGCAGCAAATGGGGGGTTGGAGAGACCCAGTACTTC	CASSKWGVGETQYF	-	TRBJ2-5	-	TRBV21-1
TGTGCCAGCAGTGAACCATACGGGACAGAAAAATATACGCAGTATTTT	CASSEPYGTEKYTQYF	-	TRBJ2-3	TRBD1	TRBV6-1
TGCGCCAGCAGGGAATTGGGACTTAATGAAAAACTGTTTTTT	CASRELGLNEKLFF	-	TRBJ1-4	-	TRBV5-1
TGTGCCAGCGCTGTAGCGGGGGTGCTATACGAGCAGTACTTC	CASAVAGVLYEQYF	-	TRBJ2-7	TRBD2	TRBV27
TGTGCCAGCAGTTTCCTGGGGAAGGGTGAAGCTTTCTTT	CASSFLGKGEAFF	-	TRBJ1-1	-	TRBV27
TGTGCCAGCAGCGTAGTGTCCGGTGAAAAACTGTTTTTT	CASSVVSGEKLFF	few	TRBJ1-4	-	TRBV9
TGTGCCATCGGGGTGGACAGTGAGGCGTTCACCGGGGAGCTGTTTTTT	CAIGVDSEAFTGELFF	-	TRBJ2-2	-	TRBV10-3
TGTGCCAGTAGTTTGGCAGGGGGGATCGGGGAGCTGTTTTTT	CASSLAGGIGELFF	-	TRBJ2-2	-	TRBV19
TGTGCCTCAAGACAGGGGTTTTTAGGGACCCAGTACTTC	CASRQGFLGTQYF	-	TRBJ2-5	TRBD1	TRBV30
TGTGCCAGTGGGGACAGGTCTAACTATGGCTACACCTTC	CASGDRSNYGYTF	-	TRBJ1-2	TRBD1	TRBV19
TGTGCCAGCAGCTTTCCGTACAGGGGGCTGAGGGAGACCCAGTACTTC	CASSFPYRGLRETQYF	once	TRBJ2-5	TRBD1	TRBV11-2
TGTGCCAGTAGTATCGAGGGGCTCGGCTCTGGAAACACCATATATTTT	CASSIEGLGSGNTIYF	-	TRBJ1-3	-	TRBV19
TGTGCCAGTAACGATGGGGGAGGGAGCACAGATACGCAGTATTTT	CASNDGGGSTDTQYF	-	TRBJ2-3	TRBD2	TRBV19
TGCGCCAGCAGCCCCCGGGACTACGATTCAGATACGCAGTATTTT	CASSPRDYDSDTQYF	-	TRBJ2-3	TRBD2	TRBV5-1
TGCGCCAGCAGTGAGCAAGCAGGGGTGGACGAGCAGTACTTC	CASSEQAGVDEQYF	-	TRBJ2-7	-	TRBV10-1
TGTGCCAGCAGTGAAGCCGGGACAGACTATGGCTACACCTTC	CASSEAGTDYGYTF	-	TRBJ1-2	TRBD1	TRBV25-1
TGCGCCAGCAGCTTGGATATCGGGTTTTCCTATGGCTACACCTTC	CASSLDIGFSYGYTF	-	TRBJ1-2	-	TRBV5-1
TGTGCCAGCAGCTTGGGCAGTAACTATGGCTACACCTTC	CASSLGSNYGYTF	-	TRBJ1-2	-	TRBV5-4
TGTGCCAGTAGTCCCTTTCCGGGGGCCGGGACTGAAGCTTTCTTT	CASSPFPGAGTEAFF	once	TRBJ1-1	-	TRBV19
TGTGCCAGCTCACCTGTTGAGGGAATCTATGGCTACACCTTC	CASSPVEGIYGYTF	-	TRBJ1-2	-	TRBV18
TGCGCCAGCAGCTTGCGAGGGGAGGGCAATCAGCCCCAGCATTTT	CASSLRGEGNQPQHF	-	TRBJ1-5	-	TRBV5-1
TGCGCCAGCAGCTTGCGGTCTAGCGGGGGTCCCCAAGAGACCCAGTACTTC	CASSLRSSGGPQETQYF	-	TRBJ2-5	TRBD2	TRBV5-1
TGTGCCAGCAGCCTCAATGAAAAACTGTTTTTT	CASSLNEKLFF	-	TRBJ1-4	-	TRBV6-5
TGTGCCAGTACAGAGGTCCGAAACGGGGAAGCTTTCTTT	CASTEVRNGEAFF	-	TRBJ1-1	-	TRBV19
TGTGCCAGCAGCCAAGGGAGTTCCGCGGGCGACAACAATGAGCAGTTCTTC	CASSQGSSAGDNNEQFF	-	TRBJ2-1	-	TRBV3-1/TRBV3-2
TGTGCCAGCAGCTACGTGGACTACACCGGGGAGCTGTTTTTT	CASSYVDYTGELFF	-	TRBJ2-2	-	TRBV6-6
TGTGCCAGCAGCGGGCGGGACCAGAATGAAAAACTGTTTTTT	CASSGRDQNEKLFF	-	TRBJ1-4	-	TRBV11-2
TGTGCCAGCAGAAAATCAACGACCACTGAAGCTTTCTTT	CASRKSTTTEAFF	-	TRBJ1-1	-	TRBV6-5
TGTGCCAGCAGACGGACAGGTCCTAGCAATCAGCCCCAGCATTTT	CASRRTGPSNQPQHF	few	TRBJ1-5	TRBD1	TRBV27
TGTGCCAGCAGCCAAGATAGGACGGTCTCCTACGAGCAGTACTTC	CASSQDRTVSYEQYF	-	TRBJ2-7	-	TRBV3-1/TRBV3-2
TGTGCCTGGAGTGTAGGGTCCTACGAGCAGTACTTC	CAWSVGSYEQYF	-	TRBJ2-7	-	TRBV30
TGTGCCAGCAGCACCCAGCGGGGGGCCACCAATGAGCAGTTCTTC	CASSTQRGATNEQFF	-	TRBJ2-1	TRBD2	TRBV9
TGTGCCAGCAGTCCTCTCATCAAGGGGAGGACGACTGAAGCTTTCTTT	CASSPLIKGRTTEAFF	-	TRBJ1-1	-	TRBV27
TGTGCCAGTAGTATTTTGACGGGACAGGGGCTCAACACTGAAGCTTTCTTT	CASSILTGQGLNTEAFF	-	TRBJ1-1	TRBD1	TRBV19
TGTGCCAGCAGTAACCCAGCTGGCCAGTACTTC	CASSNPAGQYF	-	TRBJ2-5	-	TRBV6-5
TGTGCCAGCAGCTTGGGGCCGCGGAACGAGCAGTACTTC	CASSLGPRNEQYF	-	TRBJ2-7	-	TRBV7-8
TGTGCCAGCAGTTTAGACCGAAATCAGCCCCAGCATTTT	CASSLDRNQPQHF	-	TRBJ1-5	-	TRBV12-3/TRBV12-4
TGTGCCAGCAGCCAAGCGGCCGAGCAGTACTTC	CASSQAAEQYF	-	TRBJ2-7	-	TRBV14
TGTGCCAGCAGCTTGCGGGGGGCAGGGGGCTACACCTTC	CASSLRGAGGYTF	-	TRBJ1-2	-	TRBV5-6
TGTGCCAGCAGTGGCGGGACAGGGGTGTACGAGCAGTACTTC	CASSGGTGVYEQYF	-	TRBJ2-7	TRBD1	TRBV2
TGTGCCAGTACCGATTCGCGGGGGCCTGGGGATGAGCAGTTCTTC	CASTDSRGPGDEQFF	-	TRBJ2-1	-	TRBV19
TGCGCCAGCAGCTTTATGGTACAGGGGCCCCACGGCTACACCTTC	CASSFMVQGPHGYTF	once	TRBJ1-2	TRBD1	TRBV5-1